These T cell receptor beta chains were read from a single sample in a study of cytomegalovirus exposure and HLA in healthy donors. Profiling relied on immunoSEQ multiplex PCR, and the TCRdb table lists in-frame clones only, not all of them. The repertoire table contains 150,000 to 200,000 clones. Input material: PBMCs. Receptor source: a man younger than 40 in good health and CMV-seronegative. Both conserved end residues are part of each CDR3. Fields, in order: D gene, V gene, J gene, CDR3 protein, CDR3 DNA. The D gene is left open where the match is weak.

NA,TRBV5-1,TRBJ1-6,CASSKAADSPLHF,TGCGCCAGCAGCAAGGCAGCGGATTCACCCCTCCACTTT
NA,TRBV4-3,TRBJ1-3,CASSQGGWGPRNTIYF,TGCGCCAGCAGCCAGGGGGGGTGGGGTCCCCGAAACACCATATATTTT
TRBD1,TRBV28,TRBJ1-2,CASSSGQVHGYTF,TGTGCCAGCAGTTCGGGACAGGTTCATGGCTACACCTTC
TRBD2,TRBV30,TRBJ2-1,CAWSAGLAGANEQFF,TGTGCCTGGAGTGCCGGACTAGCGGGAGCGAATGAGCAGTTCTTC
NA,TRBV10-2,TRBJ1-4,CASSEQGGEKLFF,TGCGCCAGCAGTGAACAGGGTGGAGAAAAACTGTTTTTT
NA,TRBV11-2,TRBJ2-3,CASSPEGSEDTQYF,TGTGCCAGCAGCCCCGAGGGCTCGGAAGATACGCAGTATTTT
NA,TRBV6-6,TRBJ1-6,CASSYSGQLNSPLHF,TGTGCCAGCAGTTACTCCGGACAGCTTAATTCACCCCTCCACTTT
TRBD2,TRBV5-1,TRBJ2-1,CASSSLGLAGGPREQFF,TGCGCCAGCAGCTCCCTTGGGCTAGCGGGGGGGCCGCGTGAGCAGTTCTTC
NA,TRBV30,TRBJ1-5,CAWSKGSLGQPQHF,TGTGCCTGGAGTAAAGGTAGCTTAGGTCAGCCCCAGCATTTT
NA,TRBV19,TRBJ2-2,CASSIGSGFSNTGELFF,TGTGCCAGTAGTATAGGTAGCGGCTTTTCGAACACCGGGGAGCTGTTTTTT
NA,TRBV21-1,TRBJ2-2,CASSKDGPVAGLTKDGELFF,TGTGCCAGCAGCAAAGATGGGCCGGTAGCGGGCCTCACCAAAGATGGGGAGCTGTTTTTT
NA,TRBV4-3,TRBJ2-6,CASSQDGGAGANVLTF,TGCGCCAGCAGCCAAGATGGGGGCGCTGGGGCCAACGTCCTGACTTTC
TRBD1,TRBV28,TRBJ1-2,CASTRQGANYGYTF,TGTGCCAGCACGAGACAGGGGGCCAACTATGGCTACACCTTC
NA,TRBV5-6,TRBJ1-2,CASSAVREDYGYTF,TGTGCCAGCAGCGCGGTTCGAGAGGACTATGGCTACACCTTC
NA,TRBV7-8,TRBJ2-7,CASSPPWDSGSKQYF,TGTGCCAGCAGTCCCCCATGGGATAGCGGCTCCAAGCAGTACTTC
TRBD2,TRBV7-8,TRBJ2-7,CASSLARGGSDEQYF,TGTGCCAGCAGCTTAGCGAGGGGAGGGTCCGACGAGCAGTACTTC
NA,TRBV27,TRBJ1-5,CASSLMAGSNQPQHF,TGTGCCAGCAGTTTAATGGCAGGTAGCAATCAGCCCCAGCATTTT
TRBD2,TRBV30,TRBJ2-1,CAWGLSGGYNEQFF,TGTGCCTGGGGACTTAGCGGGGGATACAATGAGCAGTTCTTC
TRBD2,TRBV5-1,TRBJ2-5,CASSREAVQETQYF,TGCGCCAGCAGCCGGGAGGCGGTCCAAGAGACCCAGTACTTC
NA,TRBV28,TRBJ2-2,CASSWRRGNTGELFF,TGTGCCAGCAGTTGGAGGCGGGGAAACACCGGGGAGCTGTTTTTT
NA,TRBV6-5,TRBJ1-1,CASSYSDRGPEAFF,TGTGCCAGCAGTTACTCGGATAGGGGCCCTGAAGCTTTCTTT
TRBD1,TRBV7-9,TRBJ1-1,CASSFDRGGTEAFF,TGTGCCAGCAGCTTCGACAGGGGGGGCACTGAAGCTTTCTTT
NA,TRBV4-2,TRBJ2-7,CASSQGRQGKDEQYF,TGTGCCAGCAGCCAAGGGCGGCAGGGAAAGGACGAGCAGTACTTC
NA,TRBV4-1,TRBJ2-7,CASSQDRGEQYF,TGCGCCAGCAGCCAAGATAGGGGGGAGCAGTACTTC
NA,TRBV7-9,TRBJ1-2,CASSLEGSYHGYTF,TGTGCCAGCAGCTTAGAGGGGTCCTACCATGGCTACACCTTC
TRBD1,TRBV30,TRBJ1-2,CAWNSGGMAGYTF,TGTGCCTGGAATTCAGGGGGTATGGCTGGCTACACCTTC
NA,TRBV5-3,TRBJ1-4,CARSPPSREKLFF,TGTGCCAGAAGCCCTCCGTCCCGTGAAAAACTGTTTTTT
TRBD2,TRBV9,TRBJ2-1,CASSVGGTSGADNEQFF,TGTGCCAGCAGCGTAGGCGGAACTAGCGGGGCCGACAATGAGCAGTTCTTC
NA,TRBV28,TRBJ1-6,CASRGSSYNSPLHF,TGTGCCAGCAGGGGCAGCTCCTATAATTCACCCCTCCACTTT